These T cell receptor beta chains were read from a single sample in a study of T cell therapy after organ transplantation. Antigens of these TCRs are unknown. Measured with immunoSEQ multiplex PCR; TCRdb has only the in-frame clones, and not every one. The table shows 15,000 to 20,000 clones, with roughly four fifths occurring only once. The source was CD8+ T cells from blood, collected after autologous CMV-specific T cell therapy. The source is a human patient who had received a solid organ transplant and had CMV disease. Some T cells may be the graft donor's. Both conserved end residues are part of each CDR3. A D gene is named only where the DNA matches it firmly. Not every row has a clone size; where given, it reads once, few, many or a size class.

d_call	v_call	clone_size	j_call	cdr3_aa	cdr3_nt
TRBD1	TRBV27	.	TRBJ1-4	CASSSLSQGALGEKLFF	TGTGCCAGCAGTTCGTTGTCCCAGGGGGCGCTTGGTGAAAAACTGTTTTTT
.	TRBV7-8	.	TRBJ1-5	CASSLSYRVDQPQHF	TGTGCCAGCAGCTTATCGTACAGGGTGGATCAGCCCCAGCATTTT
.	TRBV10-2	.	TRBJ1-1	CASRQNTEAFF	TGCGCCAGCAGGCAAAACACTGAAGCTTTCTTT
.	TRBV10-3	medium-sized	TRBJ2-5	CAISSVGQAQQETQYF	TGTGCCATCAGTTCTGTGGGGCAGGCCCAGCAAGAGACCCAGTACTTC
.	TRBV5-8	.	TRBJ1-5	CASSLQGDSNQPQHF	TGTGCCAGCAGCTTGCAAGGGGATAGCAATCAGCCCCAGCATTTT
.	TRBV2	once	TRBJ2-2	CASSEDGDGWNTGELFF	TGTGCCAGCAGTGAAGACGGGGACGGATGGAACACCGGGGAGCTGTTTTTT
.	TRBV30	.	TRBJ1-2	CAWSVLQNNYGYTF	TGTGCCTGGAGTGTACTTCAGAATAACTATGGCTACACCTTC
.	TRBV11-2	.	TRBJ1-3	CASNYYQSSGNTIYF	TGTGCCAGCAACTATTATCAGAGCTCTGGAAACACCATATATTTT
TRBD1	TRBV9	.	TRBJ2-5	CASSVDQKGAREETQYF	TGTGCCAGCAGCGTAGACCAAAAGGGGGCCCGGGAAGAGACCCAGTACTTC
.	TRBV7-9	.	TRBJ1-2	CASSRDSQIGTNYGYAF	TGTGCCAGCAGCCGAGACTCCCAGATTGGGACTAACTATGGCTACGCCTTC
.	TRBV6-5	.	TRBJ2-7	CASSYGQPYEQYF	TGTGCCAGCAGTTACGGGCAGCCCTACGAGCAGTACTTC
.	TRBV9	.	TRBJ1-2	CASSSDRYPWWGYTF	TGTGCCAGCAGCTCCGACAGATATCCCTGGTGGGGCTACACCTTC
.	TRBV7-2	few	TRBJ1-2	CASSKGPTYGYTF	TGTGCCAGCAGCAAGGGACCGACGTATGGCTACACCTTC
.	TRBV6-1	few	TRBJ1-3	CASSEGRNSGNTIYF	TGTGCCAGCAGTGAAGGACGGAACTCTGGAAACACCATATATTTT
.	TRBV5-4	few	TRBJ2-6	CASSSEGGLNSGANVLTF	TGTGCCAGCAGCTCCGAGGGGGGCCTCAACTCTGGGGCCAACGTCCTGACTTTC
TRBD2	TRBV5-4	.	TRBJ2-7	CASSFGLAGVWEQYF	TGTGCCAGCAGCTTTGGACTAGCGGGGGTGTGGGAGCAGTACTTC
TRBD1	TRBV5-1	.	TRBJ2-7	CASSKDRRQTYEQYF	TGCGCCAGCAGCAAGGACAGGCGTCAAACCTACGAGCAGTACTTC
.	TRBV19	.	TRBJ1-1	CASHVSQGRTEAFF	TGTGCCAGTCATGTTTCGCAGGGGAGGACTGAAGCTTTCTTT
TRBD1	TRBV6-5	.	TRBJ2-7	CASSYAGGLAYEQYF	TGTGCCAGCAGTTACGCAGGGGGTCTGGCCTACGAGCAGTACTTC
TRBD2	TRBV6-6	once	TRBJ2-7	CASSYGLAIYEQYF	TGTGCCAGCAGTTACGGACTAGCAATCTACGAGCAGTACTTC
.	TRBV13	once	TRBJ2-7	CASILATNPYEQYF	TGTGCCAGCATCCTAGCTACAAATCCCTACGAGCAGTACTTC
TRBD1	TRBV29-1	few	TRBJ2-1	CSVGQGNEQFF	TGCAGCGTGGGACAGGGGAATGAGCAGTTCTTC
.	TRBV18	.	TRBJ1-2	CASSPAIGPDGYTF	TGTGCCAGCTCACCAGCTATTGGCCCGGATGGCTACACCTTC
TRBD1	TRBV7-2	.	TRBJ1-2	CASSWDRGPYGYTF	TGTGCCAGCAGCTGGGACAGGGGGCCCTATGGCTACACCTTC
.	TRBV27	.	TRBJ2-7	CASGTPGRISYEQYF	TGTGCCAGCGGGACTCCGGGACGGATCTCCTACGAGCAGTACTTC
.	TRBV6-5	few	TRBJ2-1	CASSLGRNIYNEQFF	TGTGCCAGCAGTTTGGGCAGGAATATCTACAATGAGCAGTTCTTC
.	TRBV4-3	.	TRBJ2-1	CASSQSLAGRGYNEQFF	TGCGCCAGCAGCCAATCCTTGGCGGGGCGGGGATATAATGAGCAGTTCTTC
.	TRBV9	.	TRBJ2-7	CASSVGDQNYEQYF	TGTGCCAGCAGCGTAGGCGACCAAAACTACGAGCAGTACTTC
.	TRBV5-8	.	TRBJ1-5	CASSTQGYSNQPQHF	TGTGCCAGCAGCACGCAGGGGTATAGCAATCAGCCCCAGCATTTT
.	TRBV6-5	.	TRBJ2-5	CATAIGGETQYF	TGTGCCACCGCGATAGGGGGTGAGACCCAGTACTTC